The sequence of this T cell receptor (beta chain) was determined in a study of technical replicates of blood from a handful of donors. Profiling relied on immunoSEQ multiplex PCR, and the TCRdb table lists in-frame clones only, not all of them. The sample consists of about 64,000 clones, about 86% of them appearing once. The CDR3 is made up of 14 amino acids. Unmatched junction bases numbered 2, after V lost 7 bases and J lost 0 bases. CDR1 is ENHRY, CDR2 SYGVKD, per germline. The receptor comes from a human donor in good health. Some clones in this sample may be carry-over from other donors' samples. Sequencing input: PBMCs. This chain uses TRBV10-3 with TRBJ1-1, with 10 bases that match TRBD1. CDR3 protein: CAIKGTGVNTEAFF. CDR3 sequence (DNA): TGTGCCATCAAGGGGACAGGGGTGAACACTGAAGCTTTCTTT.